This T cell receptor (beta chain) was sequenced during a study of PD-L1 blockade in urothelial cancer. Study information: After treatment start, blood was analyzed at 3 weeks (second dose) and at 6 weeks. There were a median of around 140,000 T cells in blood samples. The study's findings and limits: Better survival was predicted when blood TCR clonality before treatment fell below the median.

A note on this clone: Its antigen is undetermined.

The assay was immunoSEQ multiplex PCR, and TCRdb's table has in-frame clones only and misses some. Of some 45,000 clones listed, approximately 80% are singletons. The time point denotes: pretreatment peripheral blood. CDR3 length equals 13 residues. Germline V gene lookup returns CDR1 SGHDT and CDR2 YYEEEE. The V and J ends lost 5 bases and 3 bases respectively, with 12 bases between them. This sequence was found in a man between 60 and 75 years old with urothelial cancer. The sequences come from PBMCs, collected around atezolizumab (anti-PD-L1) treatment. The V gene is TRBV5-6, the J gene TRBJ2-7; D gene uncertain. The CDR3 reads CASSRLSVYEQYF. The CDR3 DNA sequence: TGTGCCAGCAGTCGTCTTTCGGTCTACGAGCAGTACTTC.